Below are 23 T cell receptor beta chains sequenced from a single sample in a study of cytomegalovirus exposure and HLA in healthy donors. 13 Jbeta primers and 60 Vbeta primers were used for the PCR. Assay used: immunoSEQ multiplex PCR; TCRdb lists only in-frame clones, some missing. The sample records more than 110,000 clones, approximately 80% being singletons. What was sequenced was PBMCs. These TCRs come from a man aged 50-59 years in good health and CMV-seronegative.

The rearrangement uses TRBV28 and TRBJ1-2, with 7 bases aligning to TRBD1. The CDR3 totals 16 residues. The V segment lost 5 bases and the J segment 6 bases; nucleotides outside the gene matches: 15. Per the germline V gene, CDR1 is MDHEN and CDR2 is SYDVKM. DNA for the CDR3: TGTGCCAGCAGTATCCAGTCCCGGCCAGGGGGTAATGGCTACACCTTC. Translating gives CASSIQSRPGGNGYTF.

The chain links TRBV30 to TRBJ2-7; no definite D call. CDR3 size: 14 residues. V was pared by 1 base and J by 3 bases, with 13 bases between. Germline lookup yields CDR1 GTSNPN and CDR2 SVGIG (reference sequence). CDR3 sequence reads: CAWSGLSKIYEQYF. CDR3 DNA sequence: TGTGCCTGGAGTGGATTGTCTAAAATCTACGAGCAGTACTTC.

This clone was observed a handful of times. This chain links TRBV28 with TRBJ2-1, with 9 bases matching TRBD2. CDR1 is MDHEN, CDR2 SYDVKM, per germline. Trimming cost V 5 bases and J 4 bases; bases outside gene matches: 9. There are 16 residues in the CDR3. The CDR3 DNA reads TGTGCCAGCAGTGAGCTGCGGGGGGGTAAATACAATGAGCAGTTCTTC. Amino acids: CASSELRGGKYNEQFF.

The rearrangement joins TRBV5-1 to TRBJ2-1; D remains ambiguous. This CDR3 has 11 residues. Looked up from germline, CDR1 is SGHRS and CDR2 is YFSETQ. Trimming left V 5 bases short and J 9 bases short, with 9 bases between. The CDR3 sequence: CASSLEFEQFF. The CDR3 bases are TGCGCCAGCAGTCTGGAGTTTGAGCAGTTCTTC.

The chain employs TRBV5-1 and TRBJ2-3; TRBD2 matches 8 bases. Looked up from germline, CDR1 is SGHRS and CDR2 is YFSETQ. The CDR3 sequence is 17 residues long. The junction had 13 bases not matched to a gene; V was cut back by 4 bases and J by 3 bases. The CDR3 loop reads CASSLSGGSGGTDTQYF. DNA for the CDR3: TGCGCCAGCAGCCTTTCGGGGGGGAGCGGGGGTACAGATACGCAGTATTTT. Filled out from reference TRBV5-1 and TRBJ2-3, the complete variable domain reads KAGVTQTPRYLIKTRGQQVTLSCSPISGHRSVSWYQQTPGQGLQFLFEYFSETQRNKGNFPGRFSGRQFSNSRSEMNVSTLELGDSALYLCASSLSGGSGGTDTQYFGPGTRLTVL.

This chain links TRBV19 with TRBJ1-5; tentative D call: TRBD1 (6 bases). V lost 6 bases to trimming and J lost 4 bases, with 16 bases between them. CDR3 length: 15 residues. Germline values: CDR1 LNHDA, CDR2 SQIVND (reference sequence). CDR3 protein: CASRGDTSPNQPQHF. CDR3 DNA sequence: TGTGCCAGTAGGGGGGACACAAGCCCTAATCAGCCCCAGCATTTT.

The chain joins TRBV5-4 to TRBJ1-6; 9 bases match TRBD1. Trimming at V came to 4 bases and at J to 7 bases, leaving 3 bases not matched to a gene. The CDR3 sequence is 14 residues long. Germline loops: CDR1 SGHNT, CDR2 YYREEE (reference sequence). The CDR3 sequence is CASSPDRGNSPLHF. The CDR3 coding sequence is TGTGCCAGCAGCCCGGACAGGGGCAATTCACCCCTCCACTTT.

This clone was found once. This chain connects TRBV7-9 to TRBJ2-7, with a tentative D call TRBD1 (5 bases). Germline V gene sequence: CDR1 SEHNR, CDR2 FQNEAQ (reference sequence). Trimming cost V 5 bases and J 2 bases, with 10 bases left between them. The CDR3 covers 13 residues. CDR3 nucleotides: TGTGCCAGCAGCCGCACAGGAACCTACGAGCAGTACTTC. Translation: CASSRTGTYEQYF.

This rearrangement joins TRBV5-4 to TRBJ1-1; possibly TRBD1 for D (6 bases). Per germline, CDR1 SGHNT and CDR2 YYREEE (reference sequence). This CDR3 spans 16 amino acids. V was trimmed by 2 bases and J by 5 bases, leaving 19 bases between them. The CDR3 here is CASSLPTGKRNTEAFF. CDR3 DNA sequence: TGTGCCAGCAGCTTACCCACAGGGAAGAGGAATACTGAAGCTTTCTTT.

This chain's CDR3 is CASSLQGAAKNIQYF. CDR3 in DNA: TGCGCCAGCAGCTTACAGGGGGCAGCCAAAAACATTCAGTACTTC. The chain combines TRBV5-1 with TRBJ2-4, with 9 nucleotides matching TRBD1. V dropped 2 bases and J dropped 0; count of bases not matched to a gene: 0. Germline-derived CDR1 and CDR2 are SGHRS and YFSETQ. The CDR3 consists of 15 residues.

The V call is TRBV5-1, the J call TRBJ2-3, with 7 bases aligning to TRBD2. The CDR3 has 15 amino acids. The trim removed 6 bases at V and 1 base at J, leaving 8 bases unmatched. CDR1 is SGHRS and CDR2 is YFSETQ in the germline V gene. This CDR3 is CASKSGGRGTDTQYF. The CDR3, as DNA: TGCGCCAGCAAATCGGGCGGGAGAGGCACAGATACGCAGTATTTT.

V is TRBV25-1 and J is TRBJ2-3; the match to TRBD1 covers 7 bases. The trim removed 9 bases at V and 1 base at J, leaving 1 base unmatched. There are 12 residues in the CDR3. The germline CDR1 and CDR2 sequences are MGHDK and SYGVNS. CDR3 coding DNA: TGTGCCAGTGGACAGGGCACAGATACGCAGTATTTT. Translating it yields CASGQGTDTQYF.

This clone was observed a handful of times. The chain joins TRBV7-8 to TRBJ2-3, with TRBD2 identical over 8 bases. Trimming at V came to 1 base and at J to 0 bases, leaving 3 bases not matched to a gene. The CDR3 has 16 residues. The germline V gene has CDR1 SGHVS and CDR2 FQNEAQ. The CDR3 DNA reads as TGTGCCAGCAGCTTAGGGTCTAGCGGGAGCACAGATACGCAGTATTTT. Amino acid sequence: CASSLGSSGSTDTQYF. The whole variable domain, remainder taken from reference TRBV7-8 and TRBJ2-3, is GAGVSQSPRYKVAKRGQDVALRCDPISGHVSLFWYQQALGQGPEFLTYFQNEAQLDKSGLPSDRFFAERPEGSVSTLKIQRTQQEDSAVYLCASSLGSSGSTDTQYFGPGTRLTVL.

This chain connects TRBV2 to TRBJ2-5; tentative D call: TRBD1 (6 bases). V lost 1 base and J lost 4, with 13 bases in between. Germline values: CDR1 SNHLY, CDR2 FYNNEI. The CDR3 runs to 15 residues. Written as DNA, the CDR3 is TGTGCCAGCAGTGAAGGGGGGCGTAGGGGAGAGACCCAGTACTTC. Its protein is CASSEGGRRGETQYF.

The chain combines TRBV5-4 with TRBJ2-3, with 9 bases matching TRBD1. The CDR3 runs 17 residues. Germline-derived CDR1 and CDR2 are SGHNT and YYREEE (reference sequence). Losses at the gene ends were 4 bases for V and 0 bases for J; bases not matched to a gene: 9. CDR3 loop: CASSPRGQGYSTDTQYF. CDR3 DNA sequence: TGTGCCAGCAGCCCCCGGGGACAGGGTTATAGCACAGATACGCAGTATTTT. The full variable domain, in which reference TRBV5-4 and TRBJ2-3 provide the parts outside the CDR3, is ETGVTQSPTHLIKTRGQQVTLRCSSQSGHNTVSWYQQALGQGPQFIFQYYREEENGRGNFPPRFSGLQFPNYSSELNVNALELDDSALYLCASSPRGQGYSTDTQYFGPGTRLTVL.

This clone occurred a few times. This chain joins TRBV19 and TRBJ2-1; a possible D gene is TRBD2 (5 bases). The CDR3 totals 13 residues. V was cut by 7 bases and J by 1 base, with 8 bases left in between. CDR1 and CDR2 from the germline V gene are LNHDA and SQIVND (reference sequence). Here the CDR3 DNA reads TGTGCCAGTAACGAGGGTTCCTACAATGAGCAGTTCTTC. Encoded protein: CASNEGSYNEQFF.

The CDR3 is CASSVKGLAGFTGELFF. Here the CDR3 DNA reads TGTGCCAGCAGTGTGAAGGGACTAGCGGGATTCACCGGGGAGCTGTTTTTT. The chain employs TRBV2 and TRBJ2-2; 13 bases match TRBD2. CDR1 is SNHLY and CDR2 is FYNNEI in the germline V gene. V dropped 4 bases and J dropped 4; count of bases not matched to a gene: 6. There are 17 residues in the CDR3.

The chain recombines TRBV6-1 with TRBJ1-2; D is undetermined. V was trimmed by 0 bases and J by 1 base, leaving 12 bases between them. The CDR3 sequence is 16 residues long. The germline V gene has CDR1 MNHNS and CDR2 SASEGT. The CDR3 spells CASSEAGQRVNYGYTF. As DNA, the CDR3 is TGTGCCAGCAGTGAAGCCGGGCAGAGGGTTAACTATGGCTACACCTTC.

In this sample, this clone turned up once. V is TRBV2 and J is TRBJ2-7, with 10 bases aligning to TRBD1. V was pared by 1 base and J by 1 base, with 1 base of the junction left unmatched. CDR3 size: 15 residues. Germline values: CDR1 SNHLY, CDR2 FYNNEI. The CDR3 reads CASSEGDRGSYEQYF. The CDR3, as DNA: TGTGCCAGCAGTGAAGGGGACAGGGGTTCCTACGAGCAGTACTTC.

V gene TRBV6-5 combines with J gene TRBJ1-6, with D unresolved. Germline assignment: CDR1 MNHEY and CDR2 SVGAGI. V dropped 4 bases and J dropped 0 bases, with 4 bases sitting between them. The CDR3 contains 14 residues. CDR3 residues: CASSFSSYNSPLHF. The CDR3 DNA is TGTGCCAGCAGTTTTAGCTCCTATAATTCACCCCTCCACTTT.

V and J are TRBV6-6 and TRBJ2-7, with TRBD1 identical over 10 bases. The CDR3 is made up of 15 amino acids. The junction had 6 bases not matched to a gene; V was cut back by 7 bases and J by 0 bases. Germline CDR1 is MNHNY and CDR2 is SVGAGI (reference sequence). For the CDR3, the DNA is TGTGCCAGCACTCCGGGACAGGGGAGCTCCTACGAGCAGTACTTC. Translation gives CASTPGQGSSYEQYF.

The count of this clone is one. The chain carries TRBV29-1 and TRBJ2-5; possible D gene TRBD1, 6 bases. The CDR3 has 14 residues. CDR1 and CDR2 from the germline V gene are SQVTM and ANQGSEA. Deletions cut 8 bases from V and 5 bases from J, with 21 bases between. CDR3 coding DNA: TGCAGCAGACCCGAACAGGGCGTAGAGGAGACCCAGTACTTC. Encoded protein: CSRPEQGVEETQYF.

A few counts support this clone. The chain has TRBV18 and TRBJ2-2, with TRBD1 identical over 7 bases. In germline, CDR1 is KGHSH, CDR2 LQKENI. This CDR3 has 14 amino acids. Trimming at V came to 10 bases and at J to 4 bases, leaving 9 bases not matched to a gene. CDR3: CATSRDRTTGELFF. CDR3 nucleotides: TGTGCCACCTCCAGGGACAGAACCACCGGGGAGCTGTTTTTT. The whole variable domain, remainder taken from reference TRBV18 and TRBJ2-2, is NAGVMQNPRHLVRRRGQEARLRCSPMKGHSHVYWYRQLPEEGLKFMVYLQKENIIDESGMPKERFSAEFPKEGPSILRIQQVVRGDSAAYFCATSRDRTTGELFFGEGSRLTVL.